These T cell receptor beta chains were read from a single sample in a study of blood T cell repertoires in COVID-19. Sequencing was performed with immunoSEQ multiplex PCR; in TCRdb, only in-frame clones are kept and a portion is missing. The table includes roughly 220,000 clones, around 91% detected once. The sequenced sample was PBMCs or T cells enriched from blood (not recorded which). Receptor source: a woman between 18 and 30 years old in a cohort exposed to, infected with or recovered from COVID-19 (not recorded which). CDR3s include the opening cysteine and the closing phenylalanine or tryptophan. Fields, in order: V gene, clone size, D gene, J gene, CDR3 protein, CDR3 DNA. A D gene is named only where the DNA matches it firmly. Size values are once, few and many counts, or a class for expanded clones, and some rows have none.

TRBV3-1/TRBV3-2	-	TRBD1	TRBJ1-1	CASSLLTGINTEAFF	TGTGCCAGCAGCCTTTTGACAGGGATTAACACTGAAGCTTTCTTT
TRBV6-1	few	-	TRBJ2-1	CASSDRGGTASGQFF	TGTGCCAGCAGTGATCGGGGCGGGACCGCTTCAGGGCAGTTCTTC
TRBV6-5	-	TRBD1	TRBJ1-2	CASRPGQGGNYGYTF	TGTGCCAGCCGACCAGGACAGGGGGGTAACTATGGCTACACCTTC
TRBV5-1	few	TRBD1	TRBJ1-6	CASSSTDRGGSPLHF	TGCGCCAGCAGCTCCACGGACAGAGGGGGCTCACCCCTCCACTTT
TRBV5-6	-	TRBD1	TRBJ2-3	CASSLPGTVGTDTQYF	TGTGCCAGCAGCTTACCCGGGACAGTAGGCACAGATACGCAGTATTTT
TRBV6-1	-	-	TRBJ2-1	CASSEMVSSYNEQFF	TGTGCCAGCAGTGAAATGGTGAGCTCCTACAATGAGCAGTTCTTC
TRBV5-5	-	-	TRBJ1-2	CASSIHWGANYGYTF	TGTGCCAGCAGCATACATTGGGGAGCTAACTATGGCTACACCTTC
TRBV9	-	-	TRBJ1-2	CASSVGGQQGTMGYGYTF	TGTGCCAGCAGCGTAGGGGGGCAACAGGGTACCATGGGATATGGCTACACCTTC
TRBV5-5	-	TRBD1	TRBJ2-7	CASSLGTGGTYEQYF	TGTGCCAGCAGCCTCGGGACAGGGGGGACCTACGAGCAGTACTTC
TRBV19	-	-	TRBJ1-6	CASSIVAAYNSPLHF	TGTGCCAGTAGTATAGTGGCTGCCTATAATTCACCCCTCCACTTT
TRBV27	-	-	TRBJ1-6	CASSFIQGRSSYNSPLHF	TGTGCCAGCAGTTTCATACAGGGACGGAGCTCCTATAATTCACCCCTCCACTTT
TRBV29-1	-	TRBD1	TRBJ1-2	CSVLKATGGHYGYTF	TGCAGCGTTCTAAAGGCGACAGGGGGACACTATGGCTACACCTTC
TRBV7-9	-	-	TRBJ2-7	CASSSGVLFRLGDEQYF	TGTGCCAGCAGCTCGGGGGTCCTTTTCCGTCTCGGGGACGAGCAGTACTTC
TRBV24-1	-	TRBD1	TRBJ2-2	CATSESGTGVRNTGELFF	TGTGCCACCAGTGAATCCGGGACAGGGGTGAGGAACACCGGGGAGCTGTTTTTT
TRBV29-1	-	-	TRBJ1-2	CSVETGDYGYTF	TGCAGCGTTGAAACCGGGGACTATGGCTACACCTTC
TRBV27	-	TRBD1	TRBJ1-6	CASSVTGLMDSPLHF	TGTGCCAGCAGTGTGACAGGGCTAATGGATTCACCCCTCCACTTT
TRBV19	-	-	TRBJ1-4	CASSIAATNEKLFF	TGTGCCAGTAGTATAGCTGCAACTAATGAAAAACTGTTTTTT
TRBV11-2	-	TRBD1	TRBJ1-2	CASSLRRDRTFGYTF	TGTGCCAGCAGCTTAAGAAGGGACAGGACTTTTGGCTACACCTTC
TRBV30	-	TRBD1	TRBJ2-2	CAWSVTQGPGELFF	TGTGCCTGGAGTGTAACACAGGGGCCCGGGGAGCTGTTTTTT
TRBV5-1	-	TRBD2	TRBJ2-1	CASSLVAGPNEQFF	TGCGCCAGCAGCTTGGTAGCGGGCCCTAATGAGCAGTTCTTC
TRBV3-1/TRBV3-2	-	-	TRBJ1-3	CASSHLPAGNTIYF	TGTGCCAGCAGCCATTTACCAGCTGGAAACACCATATATTTT
TRBV11-2	-	-	TRBJ2-5	CASSPIGDTKETQYF	TGTGCCAGCAGCCCAATAGGGGATACTAAGGAGACCCAGTACTTC
TRBV2	-	-	TRBJ1-2	CASSDRRGHYGYTF	TGTGCCAGCAGTGATAGGAGGGGTCACTATGGCTACACCTTC
TRBV7-2	-	TRBD2	TRBJ2-7	CASSLSGGLTHEQYF	TGTGCCAGCAGCCTTAGCGGGGGCCTAACTCACGAGCAGTACTTC
TRBV12-5	-	TRBD1	TRBJ2-3	CASGPDRFNSDTQYF	TGTGCTAGTGGTCCGGACAGGTTCAATTCAGATACGCAGTATTTT
TRBV11-2	few	-	TRBJ2-2	CASSTVGAVTGELFF	TGTGCCAGCAGCACCGTAGGGGCGGTCACCGGGGAGCTGTTTTTT
TRBV28	-	-	TRBJ1-6	CASRQGLGSSPLHF	TGTGCCAGCAGGCAGGGGCTAGGGAGTTCACCCCTCCACTTT
TRBV28	-	TRBD2	TRBJ2-1	CASSTERGQFF	TGTGCCAGCAGTACGGAGCGGGGGCAGTTCTTC
TRBV11-3	-	-	TRBJ2-3	CASSLEVASGTDTQYF	TGTGCCAGCAGCTTAGAAGTGGCTAGCGGCACAGATACGCAGTATTTT
TRBV20-1	-	TRBD1	TRBJ2-7	CSASLGGTGAYEQYF	TGCAGTGCTAGTTTAGGGGGGACAGGGGCCTACGAGCAGTACTTC
TRBV5-6	-	TRBD1	TRBJ2-7	CASSQGDAEQYF	TGTGCCAGCAGTCAGGGGGATGCCGAGCAGTACTTC
TRBV6-5	-	TRBD2	TRBJ2-7	CASRPLAGVPYEQYF	TGTGCCAGCAGGCCACTAGCGGGAGTGCCCTACGAGCAGTACTTC
TRBV15	-	-	TRBJ2-7	CAADSTYEQYF	TGTGCCGCAGACAGCACCTACGAGCAGTACTTC
TRBV5-4	-	-	TRBJ2-1	CASSLDTGHSYNEQFF	TGTGCCAGCAGCTTGGATACGGGACACTCCTACAATGAGCAGTTCTTC
TRBV4-2	-	-	TRBJ2-7	CASSQEAQGGYEQYF	TGTGCCAGCAGCCAAGAGGCACAGGGAGGGTACGAGCAGTACTTC
TRBV11-2	-	TRBD2	TRBJ2-4	CASSLDGGAAKNIQYF	TGTGCCAGCAGCCTCGACGGGGGGGCCGCCAAAAACATTCAGTACTTC
TRBV20-1	-	-	TRBJ1-2	CSALGQLGYTF	TGCAGTGCCCTGGGCCAGTTGGGCTACACCTTC
TRBV5-6	-	TRBD1	TRBJ1-2	CASTLEAGGGYTF	TGTGCCAGCACCCTCGAAGCAGGGGGTGGCTACACCTTC
TRBV9	-	TRBD1	TRBJ1-1	CASSANIQGTEAFF	TGTGCCAGCAGCGCCAATATACAGGGGACTGAAGCTTTCTTT
TRBV10-3	-	-	TRBJ1-2	CAVSPGLLMAANYGYTF	TGTGCCGTCTCCCCGGGACTCCTGATGGCTGCTAACTATGGCTACACCTTC
TRBV19	-	-	TRBJ1-3	CASNPGVGNTIYF	TGTGCCAGTAATCCAGGGGTGGGAAACACCATATATTTT
TRBV6-5	-	-	TRBJ1-2	CASSPSFRGIYGYTF	TGTGCCAGCAGTCCATCGTTCCGGGGGATTTATGGCTACACCTTC
TRBV19	-	TRBD2	TRBJ2-7	CASSITSGRTYEQYF	TGTGCCAGTAGTATTACTAGCGGGCGAACCTACGAGCAGTACTTC
TRBV19	once	-	TRBJ1-6	CASGKGTTTYNSPLHF	TGTGCCAGTGGAAAGGGGACAACCACCTATAATTCACCCCTCCACTTT
TRBV15	-	-	TRBJ2-7	CATSRVSPGHFYEQYF	TGTGCCACCAGCAGAGTCAGTCCTGGACATTTCTACGAGCAGTACTTC
TRBV27	few	-	TRBJ1-1	CASSPSGERTEAFF	TGTGCCAGCAGTCCCTCAGGGGAGCGGACTGAAGCTTTCTTT
TRBV28	-	-	TRBJ2-1	CASTDSGGSYNEQFF	TGTGCCAGCACCGACTCGGGTGGGAGCTACAATGAGCAGTTCTTC
TRBV7-8	-	-	TRBJ1-5	CASSFSARVGTNQPQHF	TGTGCCAGCAGCTTTAGTGCCAGGGTCGGTACCAATCAGCCCCAGCATTTT
TRBV4-1	-	-	TRBJ2-7	CASRSVGSNYEQYF	TGCGCCAGCAGAAGTGTAGGGAGCAACTACGAGCAGTACTTC
TRBV5-4	-	-	TRBJ2-7	CASSLHRDTRPNEQYF	TGTGCCAGCAGCCTGCACCGGGACACCCGACCTAATGAGCAGTACTTC
TRBV23-1	once	TRBD1	TRBJ2-1	CASSQRRWGTGAPNEQFF	TGCGCCAGCAGTCAAAGGCGTTGGGGGACAGGGGCCCCCAATGAGCAGTTCTTC
TRBV5-1	few	TRBD2	TRBJ2-7	CASSWGTSQTYEQYF	TGCGCCAGCAGCTGGGGGACTAGCCAAACCTACGAGCAGTACTTC
TRBV5-1	-	TRBD1	TRBJ1-4	CASSQGGQGGEKLFF	TGCGCCAGCAGCCAAGGCGGACAGGGAGGGGAAAAACTGTTTTTT
TRBV2	-	TRBD1	TRBJ1-6	CASSETGDRLWSPLHF	TGTGCCAGCAGTGAAACCGGGGACAGGCTTTGGTCACCCCTCCACTTT
TRBV5-1	-	TRBD2	TRBJ2-1	CASSTIAGGDNEQFF	TGCGCCAGCAGCACCATAGCGGGAGGGGACAATGAGCAGTTCTTC
TRBV18	-	TRBD1	TRBJ2-7	CASSPDRAGQYF	TGTGCCAGCTCACCAGACAGGGCGGGGCAGTACTTC
TRBV3-1/TRBV3-2	once	-	TRBJ2-1	CASSQDRPNEQFF	TGTGCCAGCAGCCAAGACAGGCCCAATGAGCAGTTCTTC
TRBV9	-	-	TRBJ1-1	CASSVVAEAEAFF	TGTGCCAGCAGCGTAGTTGCGGAAGCTGAAGCTTTCTTT
TRBV2	-	-	TRBJ1-3	CASSESRKGNTIYF	TGTGCCAGCAGTGAAAGCAGGAAGGGGAACACCATATATTTT